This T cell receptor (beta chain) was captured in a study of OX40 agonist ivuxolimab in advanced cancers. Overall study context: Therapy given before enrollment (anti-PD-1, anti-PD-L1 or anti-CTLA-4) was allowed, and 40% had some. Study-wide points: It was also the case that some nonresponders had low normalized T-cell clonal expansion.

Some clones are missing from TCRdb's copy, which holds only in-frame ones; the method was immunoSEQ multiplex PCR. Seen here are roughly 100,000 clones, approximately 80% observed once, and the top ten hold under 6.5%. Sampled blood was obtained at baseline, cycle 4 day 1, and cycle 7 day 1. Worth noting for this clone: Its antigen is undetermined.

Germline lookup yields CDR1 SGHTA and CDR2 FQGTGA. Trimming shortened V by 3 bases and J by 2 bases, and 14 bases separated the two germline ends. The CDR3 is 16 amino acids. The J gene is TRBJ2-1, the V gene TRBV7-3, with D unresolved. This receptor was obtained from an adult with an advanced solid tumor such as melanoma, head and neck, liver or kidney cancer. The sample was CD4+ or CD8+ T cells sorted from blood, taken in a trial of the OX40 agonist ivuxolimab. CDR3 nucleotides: TGTGCCAGCAGCTTGAGCCGAGACTCGCCCTACAATGAGCAGTTCTTC. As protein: CASSLSRDSPYNEQFF.